This TCR beta chain emerged from a study of T cells in Graves' hyperthyroidism and ophthalmopathy. General study results and limits: Ophthalmopathy was told apart from stable hyperthyroidism by a 13 V-J model.

This clonotype was found many times. What it recognizes is unknown. The V and J ends lost 3 bases and 0 bases respectively, with 3 bases between them. CDR3 length: 14 residues. The germline V gene encodes CDR1 KGHSH and CDR2 LQKENI. Authors of the study amplified TCR beta CDR3 regions from RNA transcripts. RT-PCR in the first round (using the HTBI primer set) targeted the TCR CDR3. TCRdb processed the multiplex PCR reads anew with MiXCR; each CDR3 protein has one entry. The sample carries 650,000 to 850,000 distinct CDR3 sequences, roughly a sixth recorded once. The receptor was derived from a woman aged 50 to 60 with Graves' hyperthyroidism that later progressed to Graves' ophthalmopathy. Material for sequencing was blood. This sequence joins TRBV18 and TRBJ2-6; D gene uncertain. The CDR3 bases are TGTGCCAGCTCACCGAGCTCTGGGGCCAACGTCCTGACTTTC. As protein: CASSPSSGANVLTF.